This T cell receptor beta chain was captured by sequencing in a study of patients and donors after allogeneic stem cell transplantation. The CDR3 extends over 14 amino acids. The germline CDR1 and CDR2 sequences are SNHLY and FYNNEI. V dropped 3 bases and J dropped 1 base, with 9 bases sitting between them. Via MiXCR, TCRdb re-called the RT-PCR reads, giving one row per CDR3 protein. The repertoire holds roughly 940,000 distinct CDR3 sequences, roughly 18% seen once, with roughly 6% in the top ten. The chain uses TRBV2 and TRBJ2-5, with D possibly TRBD1 on 5 matching bases. The sequencing input was blood, either unsorted or a sorted T cell fraction (not recorded which). This clonotype was sampled from a human donor who was either an allogeneic HSCT recipient or a stem cell or donor lymphocyte infusion donor (not recorded which). It is not recorded whose cells these are; they may come from a transplant donor. The CDR3 reads CASSDRVGQETQYF. CDR3 coding DNA: TGTGCCAGCAGTGACAGGGTTGGCCAAGAGACCCAGTACTTC.